The 20 T cell receptor beta chains in this list originate from one sample, sequenced in a study of T cells in Graves' hyperthyroidism and ophthalmopathy. Template material for amplifying TCR beta CDR3 regions consisted of RNA transcripts. Primed by the HTBI set, a first-round RT-PCR was run on the TCR CDR3. TCRdb re-called the multiplex PCR reads through MiXCR, storing one row per CDR3 protein. In the table there are almost 600,000 distinct CDR3 sequences, about half of which are singletons. The sequenced sample was peripheral blood or thyroid tissue (not recorded which). The receptors shown here come from a woman in her late teens or twenties with Graves' hyperthyroidism.

This clonotype showed up many times. The chain links TRBV7-8 to TRBJ2-5; the D gene is possibly TRBD2 (5 bases). This CDR3 spans 15 amino acids. The germline CDR1 and CDR2 sequences are SGHVS and FQNEAQ. With 5 bases removed from V and 3 bases from J, the gap between germline ends came to 16 bases. As DNA, the CDR3 is TGTGCCAGCAGCCTTCGACTACTCGGGGAAGAGACCCAGTACTTC. Its protein is CASSLRLLGEETQYF.

The CDR3: CSATETGLAGDPEQFF. CDR3 nucleotides: TGCAGTGCTACCGAGACAGGACTAGCGGGAGACCCTGAGCAGTTCTTC. The genes are TRBV20-1 and TRBJ2-7; 13 bases line up with TRBD2. The end of the DNA fits TRBJ2-1 better, so the J call may be wrong. Per germline, CDR1 DFQATT and CDR2 SNEGSKA (reference sequence). The CDR3 totals 16 residues.

This sequence joins TRBV25-1 and TRBJ1-6, with no clear D. The length of the CDR3 is 19 residues. The V end lost 8 bases, the J end lost 0 bases, and 23 bases lay between the germline ends. Germline V gene data show CDR1 as MGHDK and CDR2 as SYGVNS. As DNA, the CDR3 is TGTGCCAGCTCACCAATGGGGTTGGGTCGGAGCTCCTATAATTCACCCCTCCACTTT. This gives the protein CASSPMGLGRSSYNSPLHF.

In regard to this clonotype: One end of the junction does not line up with germline, which may come from a read error. The chain links TRBV10-3 to TRBJ1-1; D is possibly TRBD1 (6 bases). The CDR3 contains 15 residues. From germline, CDR1 is ENHRY and CDR2 SYGVKD. The CDR3 loop reads CATSASGAGNTGAFF. The CDR3 DNA follows: TGTGCCACCAGTGCCTCAGGGGCCGGGAACACTGGAGCTTTCTTT.

The sample holds many counts of this clonotype. The V and J genes are TRBV29-1 and TRBJ2-7, with 7 bases aligning to TRBD1. Trimming cost V 8 bases and J 2 bases; bases outside gene matches: 6. Germline-derived CDR1 and CDR2 are SQVTM and ANQGSEA. The length of the CDR3 is 12 residues. This chain's CDR3 is CSFRDRAYEQYF. The DNA for the CDR3 is TGCAGCTTCCGGGACAGAGCCTACGAGCAGTACTTC.

V and J are TRBV20-1 and TRBJ2-7, with D uncertain. Trimming stripped 3 bases from V and 5 bases from J, with 8 bases between. CDR1 and CDR2 (germline): DFQATT, SNEGSKA (reference sequence). The CDR3 contains 11 residues. The CDR3 coding sequence is TGCAGTGCTAGCGGGTGGAACGAGCAGTACTTC. It translates to CSASGWNEQYF.

This clonotype has a count of ten or more. A clone one base away is much larger, so this may be a read error. The chain is built from TRBV9 and TRBJ1-2; 7 bases align to TRBD1. Germline-derived CDR1 and CDR2 are SGDLS and YYNGEE. CDR3 size: 16 residues. The V and J ends lost 3 bases and 2 bases, in that order; junction bases with no gene match: 10. The CDR3 DNA reads as TGTGCCAGCAGCGCGGTGACAGGGTTTGGCAACTATGGCTACACCTTC. Translating it yields CASSAVTGFGNYGYTF.

This clonotype was counted at least ten times. The CDR3 bases are TGTGCCAGCAGCTCCGACAGGGACTCTGGGGCCAACGTCCTGACTTTC. This codes for CASSSDRDSGANVLTF. The rearrangement links TRBV7-6 to TRBJ2-6, with 7 bases aligning to TRBD1. Germline CDR1 is SGHVS and CDR2 is FNYEAQ. Unmatched junction bases numbered 3, after V lost 4 bases and J lost 0 bases. This CDR3 has 16 amino acids.

Notes on this clonotype: The germline gene is not matched at one end of the junction; a read error may be the cause. The chain is built from TRBV20-1 and TRBJ1-6, with 11 nucleotides matching TRBD1. The CDR3 length is 15 residues. Germline V gives CDR1 DFQATT, CDR2 SNEGSKA (reference sequence). The CDR3 nucleotides read TGCAGTGTTAGACTGGACAGGGGGCTAGGTTCACCCCTCCACTTT. Its protein product is CSVRLDRGLGSPLHF.

This clonotype was seen a few times. This sequence joins TRBV18 and TRBJ1-1; no firm D call. Trimming stripped 2 bases from V and 0 bases from J, with 10 bases between. The germline CDR1 and CDR2 sequences are KGHSH and LQKENI. This CDR3 spans 15 amino acids. The CDR3 region is CASSPRRNMNTEAFF. CDR3 nucleotides: TGTGCCAGCTCACCAAGACGGAACATGAACACTGAAGCTTTCTTT.

At least ten counts were recorded for this clonotype. This chain links TRBV12-3 or TRBV12-4 with TRBJ1-6; 7 bases fit TRBD1. The junction had 12 bases not matched to a gene; V was cut back by 6 bases and J by 10 bases. The CDR3 has 15 amino acids. The CDR3: CASSRGQLSGSPLHF. DNA of the CDR3: TGTGCCAGCAGCAGGGGACAGCTTTCGGGGTCACCCCTCCACTTT.

This clonotype was observed at least ten times. This sequence joins TRBV20-1 and TRBJ1-5, with 8 bases aligning to TRBD1. The CDR3 loop spans 16 amino acids. From germline, CDR1 is DFQATT and CDR2 SNEGSKA (reference sequence). V lost 3 bases to trimming and J lost 4 bases; unmatched junction nucleotides: 11. CDR3 sequence (DNA): TGCAGTGCTAGCGTCAGGGGGCGATCTGTAAATCAGCCCCAGCATTTT. This codes for CSASVRGRSVNQPQHF.

With respect to this clonotype: This may come from a read error, since a much larger clone is one base off. The chain is built from TRBV6-2 or TRBV6-3 and TRBJ2-7; TRBD2 aligns across 7 bases. CDR1 MNHEY and CDR2 SVGEGT come from the germline V gene. This CDR3 has 14 amino acids. Here the CDR3 DNA reads TGTGCCAGCAGATTGGCTAGCGGCTCCTACGAGCAGTCCTTC. Protein product: CASRLASGSYEQSF.

Many counts were recorded for this clonotype. The chain has TRBV12-3 or TRBV12-4 and TRBJ1-6; 9 positions agree with TRBD1. J gave up 11 bases and V 5 bases, and 10 bases lay outside the gene matches. CDR3 length: 15 residues. In nucleotides, the CDR3 is TGTGCCAGCAGTATTGGGACAGGGAGGAATGCACCCCTCCACTTT. This encodes CASSIGTGRNAPLHF.

This clonotype has only a few counts. The chain carries TRBV19 and TRBJ2-7; TRBD2 might be the D (5 bases). This CDR3 has 12 amino acids. Trimming cost V 3 bases and J 5 bases, with 8 bases left between them. From germline, CDR1 is LNHDA and CDR2 SQIVND (reference sequence). The CDR3 loop is CASSISGDEQYF. In DNA, the CDR3 is TGTGCCAGTAGTATCTCCGGGGACGAGCAGTACTTC.

This clonotype was detected ten times or more. The CDR3 DNA follows: TGTGCCAGCAGATTACAGGGGTGGGCTGAAGCTTTCTTT. This translates into CASRLQGWAEAFF. V usage is TRBV6-1 and J usage is TRBJ1-1, with 7 bases fitting TRBD1. The CDR3 spans 13 residues. Germline CDR1 MNHNS, CDR2 SASEGT. V gave up 6 bases and J gave up 6 bases; unmatched junction bases: 7.

This clonotype was seen a few times. The CDR3 reads CASSGTSGSLTDTQYF. The CDR3 nucleotides are TGTGCCAGCAGTGGGACTAGCGGGAGCCTCACAGATACGCAGTATTTT. This rearrangement joins TRBV2 to TRBJ2-3, with 13 bases identical to TRBD2. The CDR3 loop spans 16 amino acids. V lost 4 bases to trimming and J lost 2 bases; unmatched junction nucleotides: 3. CDR1 and CDR2 (germline): SNHLY, FYNNEI.

The gene calls are TRBV29-1 and TRBJ2-5, with 9 bases fitting TRBD1. The CDR3 consists of 13 residues. V shed 0 bases, J shed 5 bases, and the junction held 1 base outside the gene matches. Germline V gene lookup returns CDR1 SQVTM and CDR2 ANQGSEA. In nucleotides, the CDR3 is TGCAGCGTTGAAGATGGACAGGGGGAGACCCAGTACTTC. This encodes CSVEDGQGETQYF. The whole variable domain, remainder taken from reference TRBV29-1 and TRBJ2-5, is SAVISQKPSRDICQRGTSLTIQCQVDSQVTMMFWYRQQPGQSLTLIATANQGSEATYESGFVIDKFPISRPNLTFSTLTVSNMSPEDSSIYLCSVEDGQGETQYFGPGTRLLVL.

On this clonotype itself: The germline gene is not matched at one end of the junction; a read error may be the cause. The chain joins TRBV27 to TRBJ2-7, with TRBD1 matching over 7 bases. Looked up from germline, CDR1 is MNHEY and CDR2 is SMNVEV (reference sequence). The CDR3 has 14 residues. The CDR3 protein is CASKLGQVPTYEHF. The DNA for the CDR3 is TGTGCCAGCAAACTCGGACAGGTCCCTACCTACGAGCACTTC.

Only one count was recorded for this clonotype. The chain joins TRBV20-1 to TRBJ1-5; 7 bases fit TRBD1. This CDR3 contains 15 residues. Germline V gene lookup returns CDR1 DFQATT and CDR2 SNEGSKA (reference sequence). Trimming at V came to 6 bases and at J to 5 bases, leaving 13 bases not matched to a gene. Here the CDR3 DNA reads TGCAGTGCGAGCAGGGGGGGGGGTTCCGATCAGCCCCAGCATTTT. This gives the protein CSASRGGGSDQPQHF.